The entry below describes one TCR beta chain. Antigen: not known. This specimen belongs to a study of T cells in pancreatic ductal adenocarcinoma. Study-level findings and limits: This surgical cohort overrepresents the minority presenting with early-stage disease.

Only in-frame clones appear in the TCRdb table, and some are missing; sequencing was by immunoSEQ multiplex PCR. The data show around 9,300 clones, approximately 89% seen once. Selected pancreatic ductal adenocarcinoma patients had undergone surgery without neoadjuvant therapy. Trimming left V 6 bases short and J 5 bases short, with 19 bases between. The CDR3 loop spans 15 amino acids. Germline V gene sequence: CDR1 LNHDA, CDR2 SQIVND (reference sequence). The specimen was PBMCs. This sequence joins TRBV19 and TRBJ1-1; D uncertain. The receptor comes from a human donor with pancreatic ductal adenocarcinoma. The CDR3 sequence is CASSNDMGGRTEAFF. The CDR3 DNA reads TGTGCCAGTAGCAACGATATGGGAGGACGAACTGAAGCTTTCTTT. Variable domain in full (rest from reference TRBV19 and TRBJ1-1): DGGITQSPKYLFRKEGQNVTLSCEQNLNHDAMYWYRQDPGQGLRLIYYSQIVNDFQKGDIAEGYSVSREKKESFPLTVTSAQKNPTAFYLCASSNDMGGRTEAFFGQGTRLTVV.